The table lists the clone carrying this T cell receptor (beta chain) with a few counts. The source of the sample is a study of cytomegalovirus exposure and HLA in healthy donors. Study-level information: Inside one of the first data releases sat some 93 million unique TCRs taken from HLA-typed donors.

In the PCR, 60 Vbeta and 13 Jbeta primers were used. Data came from immunoSEQ multiplex PCR; TCRdb stores just in-frame clones and leaves some out. The sample lists approximately 150,000 clones; under 80% were seen once. The sample comprised PBMCs. This receptor was identified in a human donor in good health.

The CDR3 DNA follows: TGTGCCAGCAGGGATGCGGGAGCCAGGGGTAATGAGCAGTTCTTC. This sequence encodes CASRDAGARGNEQFF. This chain joins TRBV2 and TRBJ2-1; maybe TRBD2 (7 bases). The germline gives CDR1 SNHLY, CDR2 FYNNEI. The CDR3 extends over 15 amino acids. Trimming removed 6 bases at V and 7 bases at J, with 19 bases between.